Sequencing of this T cell receptor (beta chain) was carried out in a study of a mutant IDH1 vaccine in newly diagnosed glioma (TCRdb year 2021). For the wider study: Of the roughly 32 patients who were treated, approximately 60% were male and around 38% were female, and the mean age was around 40 years. Before enrollment, most patients had been given radiochemotherapy with temozolomide as standard therapy, while the rest had received either radiotherapy alone or temozolomide alone. Peripheral blood was drawn at six visits: V03 (baseline), V05, V07, V10, V12 and V13. For exploratory analyses, longitudinal TCRB deep sequencing was carried out in approximately 25 treated patients wherever samples were available. What the research found in general, with its limitations: Immune responses induced by the vaccine were seen in around 93% of patients across multiple MHC alleles. Pseudoprogression appeared unrelated to alterations in the top peripheral T cell clonotypes detected by TCRB sequencing. Selection of PBMC samples for TCRB deep sequencing was based on availability. The authors stated that sample limitations prevented analyses of patient blood samples from being reproduced.

CDR1 and CDR2 (SGHNT, YYREEE) derive from the germline V gene (reference sequence). Including cysteine and phenylalanine, the CDR3 has 19 amino acids. Just CDR3 DNA is preserved here, 57 bases in frame from base 1. At the junction V is shortened by 0 bases and J by 6 bases; bases outside the gene matches: 10. The method behind the library was the immunoSEQ multiplex PCR assay. Rearranged TCR beta chain sequences were amplified with the hsTCRB Kit following the manufacturer's protocol. An Illumina MiSeq was used to sequence the TCRB libraries. As for the original processing: The kit vendor's proprietary platform handled demultiplexing, trimming and gene mapping. Held by TCRdb, this immuneACCESS table contains in-frame sequences only and omits some clones. Under half of the omission traces to an unresolved V gene where checked; the cause of the rest is unknown. That table furnishes V, J and clone size, whereas the DNA furnished D and trimming. A total of some 15,000 clones appear in this sample, approximately 92% of them only once. 9% of the sample lies in the top ten.

In light of the paper, this sample's time point label describes: baseline, week 1 (first vaccination visit). The treatment or condition label corresponds to: pre-vaccination baseline after standard-of-care therapy. Newly diagnosed WHO grade 3 or 4 IDH1-mutant astrocytomas showing loss of nuclear ATRX were present in the donors. The samples were drawn from NOA16, a multicentre, single-arm, open-label phase I trial in Germany that tested a mutant IDH1 peptide vaccine in humans for the first time. Visit V03 blood draws served as the baseline sample for immunogenicity testing. Genomic DNA for TCRB sequencing was extracted from EDTA blood using the DNeasy Blood and Tissue Kit. A remark on this clone: What this receptor recognizes is not known. Base qualities are not at hand, and no much larger clone is one base apart.

The origin of this receptor is a woman aged 40 to 49 with glioma. Some clones in this sample may be carry-over from other donors' samples. This chain is built from TRBV5-4 and TRBJ2-2; 14 central bases correspond to TRBD2. The sequencing here drew on PBMCs, taken from a glioma patient treated with radiotherapy, temozolomide or both. The DNA sequence follows: TGTGCCAGCAGCTTGGGGGGGACTAGCGGGAGTTTGGCACCCGGGGAGCTGTTTTTT. This gives the protein CASSLGGTSGSLAPGELFF.